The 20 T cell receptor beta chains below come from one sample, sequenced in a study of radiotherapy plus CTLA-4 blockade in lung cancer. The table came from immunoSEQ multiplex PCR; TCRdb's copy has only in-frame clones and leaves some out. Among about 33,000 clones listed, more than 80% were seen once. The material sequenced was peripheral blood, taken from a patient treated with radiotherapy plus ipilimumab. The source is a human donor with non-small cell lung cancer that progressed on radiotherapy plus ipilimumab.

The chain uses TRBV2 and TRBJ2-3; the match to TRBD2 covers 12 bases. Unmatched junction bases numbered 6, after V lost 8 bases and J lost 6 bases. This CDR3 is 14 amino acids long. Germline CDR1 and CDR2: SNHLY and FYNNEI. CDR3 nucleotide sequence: TGTGCCAGCCAACTAGCGGGGGGAGTCGATACGCAGTATTTT. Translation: CASQLAGGVDTQYF.

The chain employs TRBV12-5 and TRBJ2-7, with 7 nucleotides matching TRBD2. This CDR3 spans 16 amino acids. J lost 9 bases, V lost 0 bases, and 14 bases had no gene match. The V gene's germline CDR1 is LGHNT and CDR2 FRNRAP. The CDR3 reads CASGLVLASGPWAQYF. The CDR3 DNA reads TGTGCTAGTGGTTTGGTACTGGCTAGCGGTCCCTGGGCGCAGTACTTC. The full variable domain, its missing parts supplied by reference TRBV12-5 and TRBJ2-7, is DARVTQTPRHKVTEMGQEVTMRCQPILGHNTVFWYRQTMMQGLELLAYFRNRAPLDDSGMPKDRFSAEMPDATLATLKIQPSEPRDSAVYFCASGLVLASGPWAQYFGPGTRLTVT.

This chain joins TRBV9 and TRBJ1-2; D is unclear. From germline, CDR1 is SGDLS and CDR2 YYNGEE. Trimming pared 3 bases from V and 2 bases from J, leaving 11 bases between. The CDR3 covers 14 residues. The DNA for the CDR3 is TGTGCCAGCAGCGCCGAGACATGGAACTATGGCTACACCTTC. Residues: CASSAETWNYGYTF.

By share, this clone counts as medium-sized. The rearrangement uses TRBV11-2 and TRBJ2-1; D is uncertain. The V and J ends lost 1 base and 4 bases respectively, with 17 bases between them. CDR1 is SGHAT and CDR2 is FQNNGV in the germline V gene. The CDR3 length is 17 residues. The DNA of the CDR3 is TGTGCCAGCAGCTTAGGGCCAGGTCAACAGCCTTACAATGAGCAGTTCTTC. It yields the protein CASSLGPGQQPYNEQFF.

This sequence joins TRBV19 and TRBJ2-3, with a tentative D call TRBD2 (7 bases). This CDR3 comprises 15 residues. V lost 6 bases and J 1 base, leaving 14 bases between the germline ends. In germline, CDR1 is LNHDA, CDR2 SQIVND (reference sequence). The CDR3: CASRKGGLGTDTQYF. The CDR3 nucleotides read TGTGCCAGTAGAAAGGGGGGGTTGGGCACAGATACGCAGTATTTT.

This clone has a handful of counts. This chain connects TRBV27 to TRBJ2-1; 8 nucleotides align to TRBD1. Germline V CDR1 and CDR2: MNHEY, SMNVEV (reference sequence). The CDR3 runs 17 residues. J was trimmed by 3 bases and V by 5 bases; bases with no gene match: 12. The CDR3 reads CASSIAYQGARYNEQFF. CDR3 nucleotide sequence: TGTGCCAGCAGTATAGCCTACCAGGGGGCTCGCTACAATGAGCAGTTCTTC.

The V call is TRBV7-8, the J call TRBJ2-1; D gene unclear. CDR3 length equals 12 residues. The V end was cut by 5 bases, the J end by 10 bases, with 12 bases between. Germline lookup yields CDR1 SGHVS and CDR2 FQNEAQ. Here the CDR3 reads CASSPHRTEQFF. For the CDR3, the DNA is TGTGCCAGCAGCCCTCACAGAACAGAGCAGTTCTTC.

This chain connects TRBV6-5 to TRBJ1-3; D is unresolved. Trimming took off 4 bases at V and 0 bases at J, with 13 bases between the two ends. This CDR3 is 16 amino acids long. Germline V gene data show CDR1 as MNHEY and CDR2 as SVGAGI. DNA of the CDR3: TGTGCCAGCAGTTCTAGCCTGCAGAGCTCTGGAAACACCATATATTTT. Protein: CASSSSLQSSGNTIYF.

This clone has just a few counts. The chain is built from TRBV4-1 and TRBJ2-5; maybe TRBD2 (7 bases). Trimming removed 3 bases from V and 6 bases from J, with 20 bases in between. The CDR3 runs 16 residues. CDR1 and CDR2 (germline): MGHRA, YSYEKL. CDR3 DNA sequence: TGCGCCAGCAGCCAGATCCCCGGGGGGCCGCTCCAGACCCAGTACTTC. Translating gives CASSQIPGGPLQTQYF.

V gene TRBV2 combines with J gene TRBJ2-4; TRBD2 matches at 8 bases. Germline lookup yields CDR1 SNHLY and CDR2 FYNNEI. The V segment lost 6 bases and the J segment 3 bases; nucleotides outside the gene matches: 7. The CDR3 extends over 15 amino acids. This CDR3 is CASRRDRGGKNIQYF. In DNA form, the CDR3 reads TGTGCCAGCAGACGCGACCGGGGGGGCAAAAACATTCAGTACTTC.

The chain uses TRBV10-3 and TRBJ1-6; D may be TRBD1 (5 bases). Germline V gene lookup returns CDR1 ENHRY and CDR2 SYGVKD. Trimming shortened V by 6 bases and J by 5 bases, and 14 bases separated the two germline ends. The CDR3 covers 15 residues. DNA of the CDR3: TGTGCCATCAGCGACCCAGGGAGGGATAATTCACCCCTCCACTTT. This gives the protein CAISDPGRDNSPLHF.

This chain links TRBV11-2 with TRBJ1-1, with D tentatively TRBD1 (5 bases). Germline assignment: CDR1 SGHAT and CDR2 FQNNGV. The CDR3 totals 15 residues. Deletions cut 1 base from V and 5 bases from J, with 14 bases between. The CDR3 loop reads CASSLAPGVGTEAFF. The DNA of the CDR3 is TGTGCCAGCAGCTTAGCTCCGGGGGTTGGGACTGAAGCTTTCTTT.

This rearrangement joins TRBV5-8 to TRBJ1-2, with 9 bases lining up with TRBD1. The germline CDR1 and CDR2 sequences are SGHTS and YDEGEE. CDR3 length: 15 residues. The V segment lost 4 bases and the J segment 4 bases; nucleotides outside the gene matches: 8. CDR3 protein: CASSLGQGGGYGYTF. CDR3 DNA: TGTGCCAGCAGCCTGGGACAGGGAGGTGGCTATGGCTACACCTTC.

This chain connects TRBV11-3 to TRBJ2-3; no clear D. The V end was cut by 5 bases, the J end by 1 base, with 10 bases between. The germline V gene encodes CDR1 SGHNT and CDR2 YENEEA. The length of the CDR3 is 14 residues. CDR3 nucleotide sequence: TGTGCCAGCAGCCCACACCGGGGCACAGATACGCAGTATTTT. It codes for CASSPHRGTDTQYF.

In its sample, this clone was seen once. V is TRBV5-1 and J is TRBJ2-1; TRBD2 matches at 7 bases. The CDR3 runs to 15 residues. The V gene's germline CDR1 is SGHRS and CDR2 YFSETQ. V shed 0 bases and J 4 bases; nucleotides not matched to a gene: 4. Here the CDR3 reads CASSLEAGVYNEQFF. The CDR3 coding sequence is TGCGCCAGCAGCTTGGAGGCGGGGGTGTACAATGAGCAGTTCTTC.

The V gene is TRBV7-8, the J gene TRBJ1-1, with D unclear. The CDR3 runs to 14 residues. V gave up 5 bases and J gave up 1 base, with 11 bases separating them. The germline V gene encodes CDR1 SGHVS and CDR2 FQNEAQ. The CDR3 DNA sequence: TGTGCCAGCAGCCTGCAGATTCCGAACACTGAAGCTTTCTTT. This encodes CASSLQIPNTEAFF.

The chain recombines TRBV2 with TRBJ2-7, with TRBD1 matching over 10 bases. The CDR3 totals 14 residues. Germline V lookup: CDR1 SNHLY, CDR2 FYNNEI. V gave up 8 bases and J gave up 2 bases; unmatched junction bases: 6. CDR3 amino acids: CASGGTGVTYEQYF. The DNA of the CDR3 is TGTGCCAGCGGCGGGACAGGGGTAACCTACGAGCAGTACTTC.

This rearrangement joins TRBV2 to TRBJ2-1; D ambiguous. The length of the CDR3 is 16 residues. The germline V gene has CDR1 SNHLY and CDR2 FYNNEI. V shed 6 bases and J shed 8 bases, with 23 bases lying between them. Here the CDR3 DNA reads TGTGCCAGCAGGTTTGGAGACTCCGAAATTTACGATGAGCAGTTCTTC. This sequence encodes CASRFGDSEIYDEQFF.

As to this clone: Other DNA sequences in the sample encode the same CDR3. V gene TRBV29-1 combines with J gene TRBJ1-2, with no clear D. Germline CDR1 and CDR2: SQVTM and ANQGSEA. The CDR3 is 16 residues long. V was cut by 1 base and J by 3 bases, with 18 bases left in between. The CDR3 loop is CSVEGTDSSPHYGYTF. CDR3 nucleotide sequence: TGCAGCGTTGAAGGAACGGACTCTTCCCCTCACTATGGCTACACCTTC.

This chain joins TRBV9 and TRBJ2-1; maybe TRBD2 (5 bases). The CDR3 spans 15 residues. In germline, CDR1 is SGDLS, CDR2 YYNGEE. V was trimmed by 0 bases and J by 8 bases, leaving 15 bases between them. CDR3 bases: TGTGCCAGCAGCGTAGAGGCTAGCAGATCTCATGAGCAGTTCTTC. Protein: CASSVEASRSHEQFF.